This T cell receptor (beta chain) was recovered during a study of regulatory T cells in long-lasting Graves disease. Time point defined: newly diagnosed GD, antithyroid drugs for less than 3 months. From RNA extracted from PBMCs, the TCR library was made. In its sample, this clonotype was seen many times. The antigen is not known. In building TCR beta libraries, iRepertoire HTBI primers were used together with Arm-PCR of CDR3 regions. TCRdb called the multiplex PCR reads again in MiXCR, with one record for every CDR3 protein. The sample holds 360,000 or so distinct CDR3 sequences, 16% seen once. Study conclusions and caveats: The sample size was small, and this may have reduced accuracy.

V was clipped by 6 bases and J by 3 bases, with 15 bases between them. The CDR3 is made up of 13 amino acids. Germline lookup yields CDR1 DFQATT and CDR2 SNEGSKA (reference sequence). These data are also associated with another study on T cells in Graves' hyperthyroidism and ophthalmopathy.

This sample comprised peripheral blood mononuclear cells (PBMCs), obtained at new diagnosis, from a patient treated with antithyroid drugs. V is TRBV20-1 and J is TRBJ2-7; the D gene is possibly TRBD2 (5 bases). The TCR was taken from a middle-aged man with Graves disease. The CDR3 bases are TGCAGTGCCCCAAGGCCGGGGTTCTACGAGCAGTACTTC. Protein: CSAPRPGFYEQYF.